The 12 T cell receptor beta chains presented below share a single source sample, sequenced in a study of blood T cell repertoires in COVID-19. Sequencing used immunoSEQ multiplex PCR; TCRdb keeps in-frame clones, though not all of them. This sample carries about 240,000 clones, about 81% of them seen once, and the ten largest clones take around an eighth. Source material: peripheral blood. The source is a woman aged 55-70 years with active or convalescent COVID-19.

This chain joins TRBV6-2 or TRBV6-3 and TRBJ1-2, with D perhaps matching TRBD1 (6 bases). The germline CDR1 and CDR2 sequences are MNHEY and SVGEGT. Trimming removed 5 bases at V and 8 bases at J, with 18 bases between. The CDR3 has 14 residues. The CDR3 DNA is TGTGCCAGCAGTCTTCAGGGGCCCCTCGAGGGCTACACCTTC. Residues: CASSLQGPLEGYTF.

J is TRBJ1-4 and V is TRBV7-9; 12 nucleotides agree with TRBD1. This CDR3 spans 17 amino acids. CDR1 is SEHNR and CDR2 is FQNEAQ in the germline V gene (reference sequence). The ends lost 5 bases at V and 7 bases at J; junction bases unmatched: 11. CDR3 sequence (DNA): TGTGCCAGCAGCCGTACACCGGGACAGGGGGCCGGTGAAAAACTGTTTTTT. This sequence encodes CASSRTPGQGAGEKLFF.

The chain has TRBV5-4 and TRBJ2-7, with 15 nucleotides matching TRBD2. V lost 4 bases to trimming and J lost 1 base; unmatched junction nucleotides: 3. The CDR3 is made up of 16 amino acids. CDR1 is SGHNT and CDR2 is YYREEE in the germline V gene (reference sequence). CDR3 nucleotide sequence: TGTGCCAGCAGCGTGGGACTAGCGGGGGGTTCCTACGAGCAGTACTTC. It is translated as CASSVGLAGGSYEQYF.

This clone showed up just a few times. The same CDR3 is also encoded by other DNA sequences in this sample. The rearrangement links TRBV4-2 to TRBJ2-2, with D perhaps matching TRBD2 (5 bases). CDR1 and CDR2 from the germline V gene are LGHNA and YNFKEQ. V was pared by 1 base and J by 4 bases, with 7 bases between. The CDR3 is made up of 14 amino acids. This CDR3 reads CASSQARGTGELFF. CDR3 coding DNA: TGTGCCAGCAGCCAAGCTCGGGGCACCGGGGAGCTGTTTTTT.

This rearrangement joins TRBV7-2 to TRBJ1-2; no firm D call. The CDR3 runs to 14 residues. CDR1 is SGHTA and CDR2 is FQGNSA in the germline V gene. The V end lost 1 base, the J end lost 0 bases, and 6 bases lay between the germline ends. The CDR3 DNA is TGTGCCAGCAGCTTAGACTCGTCTAACTATGGCTACACCTTC. Protein: CASSLDSSNYGYTF.

The chain carries TRBV12-3 or TRBV12-4 and TRBJ1-1, with D possibly TRBD1 on 5 matching bases. The length of the CDR3 is 12 residues. Trimming took off 8 bases at V and 5 bases at J, with 12 bases between the two ends. CDR3 sequence (DNA): TGTGCCAGCGGGGGGGGTTGGACTGAAGCTTTCTTT. Translation: CASGGGWTEAFF.

V usage is TRBV24-1 and J usage is TRBJ1-2; the match to TRBD1 covers 8 bases. V was pared by 5 bases and J by 2 bases, with 9 bases of the junction left unmatched. Germline V CDR1 and CDR2: KGHDR, SFDVKD. The CDR3 runs to 16 residues. In nucleotides, the CDR3 is TGTGCCACCAGTGGGGCTCGGGCAGGGGGCAACTATGGCTACACCTTC. This encodes CATSGARAGGNYGYTF.

A remark on this clone: A much larger clone differs from this one at a single base, so this may be a read error. V and J are TRBV7-2 and TRBJ2-3, with 10 bases identical to TRBD1. This CDR3 is 15 amino acids long. Germline CDR1 reads SGHTA; CDR2 reads FQGNSA. V was clipped by 5 bases and J by 1 base; unmatched bases: 3. CDR3 DNA sequence: TGTGCCAGCAGCCCCGGGACAGGGGGCACAGATACGCAGTATTTT. Its translation is CASSPGTGGTDTQYF.

V usage is TRBV21-1 and J usage is TRBJ1-2; TRBD1 is the table's D call, not checked against the DNA. TRBV21-1 is noted as a pseudogene. CDR3 length equals 18 residues. The CDR3 DNA sequence: TGTGCCAGCAGCAAAACCCCTGGACAGGGAGGGGGGGACTATGGCTACACCTTC. Translating it yields CASSKTPGQGGGDYGYTF.

The chain couples TRBV19 to TRBJ1-1, with a possible D match to TRBD1 (5 bases). Germline CDR1 is LNHDA and CDR2 is SQIVND (reference sequence). CDR3 length: 14 residues. Trimming removed 5 bases at V and 3 bases at J, with 13 bases between. The CDR3 loop reads CASSYPGRDTEAFF. For the CDR3, the DNA is TGTGCCAGTAGTTATCCAGGGAGGGACACTGAAGCTTTCTTT.

This clone occurred a few times. V is TRBV19 and J is TRBJ2-3; TRBD2 matches 11 bases. V lost 7 bases and J lost 2; bases outside the gene matches: 8. The germline CDR1 and CDR2 sequences are LNHDA and SQIVND (reference sequence). CDR3 length: 16 amino acids. CDR3 DNA sequence: TGTGCCAGTAATAGCGGGGGGGCGGAATTCACAGATACGCAGTATTTT. Its translation: CASNSGGAEFTDTQYF.

The chain employs TRBV20-1 and TRBJ2-7; D may be TRBD1 (6 bases). This CDR3 region has 11 residues. Germline-derived CDR1 and CDR2 are DFQATT and SNEGSKA (reference sequence). With 2 bases removed from V and 7 bases from J, the gap between germline ends came to 9 bases. CDR3: CSARPGDEQYF. CDR3 DNA sequence: TGCAGTGCTAGACCAGGGGATGAGCAGTACTTC.